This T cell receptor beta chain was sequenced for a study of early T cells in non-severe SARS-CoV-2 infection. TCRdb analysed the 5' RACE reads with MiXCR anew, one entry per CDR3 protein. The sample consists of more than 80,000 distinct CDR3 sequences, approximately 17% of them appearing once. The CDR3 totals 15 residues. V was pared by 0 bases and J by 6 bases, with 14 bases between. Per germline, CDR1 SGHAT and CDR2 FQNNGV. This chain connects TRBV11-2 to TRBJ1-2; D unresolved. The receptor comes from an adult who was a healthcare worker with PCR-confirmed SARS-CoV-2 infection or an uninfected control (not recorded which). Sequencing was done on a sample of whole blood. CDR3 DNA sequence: TGTGCCAGCAGCTTAGATCCGATAGTTTCGCATGGCTACACCTTC. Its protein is CASSLDPIVSHGYTF.